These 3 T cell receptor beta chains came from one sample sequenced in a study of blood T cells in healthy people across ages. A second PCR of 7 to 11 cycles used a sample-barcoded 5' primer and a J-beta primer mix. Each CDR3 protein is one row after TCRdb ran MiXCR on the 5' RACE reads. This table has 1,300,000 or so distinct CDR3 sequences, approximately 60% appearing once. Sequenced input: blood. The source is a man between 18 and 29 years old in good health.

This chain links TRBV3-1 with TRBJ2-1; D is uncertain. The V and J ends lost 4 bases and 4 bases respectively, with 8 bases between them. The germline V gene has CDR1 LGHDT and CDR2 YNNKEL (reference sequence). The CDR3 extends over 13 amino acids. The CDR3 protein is CASSPAFYNEQFF. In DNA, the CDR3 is TGTGCCAGCAGCCCCGCTTTTTACAATGAGCAGTTCTTC.

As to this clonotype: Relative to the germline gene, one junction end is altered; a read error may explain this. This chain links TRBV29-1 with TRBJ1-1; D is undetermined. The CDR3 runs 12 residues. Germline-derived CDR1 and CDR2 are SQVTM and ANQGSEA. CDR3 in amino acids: CSVEVGRTDAFF. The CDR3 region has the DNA TGCAGCGTTGAAGTCGGGCGAACTGACGCTTTCTTT.

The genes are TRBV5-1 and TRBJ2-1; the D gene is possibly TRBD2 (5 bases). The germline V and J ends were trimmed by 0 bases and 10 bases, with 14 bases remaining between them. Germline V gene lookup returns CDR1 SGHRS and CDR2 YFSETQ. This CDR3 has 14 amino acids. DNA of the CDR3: TGCGCCAGCAGCTTGGTCAGCGGACCTCCCGAGCAGTTCTTC. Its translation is CASSLVSGPPEQFF.